What follows are 17 T cell receptor beta chains derived from one specimen sequenced in a study of cytomegalovirus exposure and HLA in healthy donors. In the PCR, 60 Vbeta and 13 Jbeta primers were used. Sequenced by immunoSEQ multiplex PCR; TCRdb stores in-frame clones only, minus some. There are about 160,000 clones in the sample; approximately 85% occur only once, and around 2.1% lies in the top ten. Sample: PBMCs. These receptors were taken from a man aged 18-30 years in good health and CMV-seropositive.

The chain uses TRBV4-3 and TRBJ1-2; 7 bases are a match to TRBD1. The ends lost 3 bases at V and 4 bases at J; junction bases unmatched: 5. The CDR3 length is 14 residues. The V gene's germline CDR1 is LGHNA and CDR2 YSLEER. CDR3 nucleotide sequence: TGCGCCAGCAGCCAGGATCCAGGGGGCTATGGCTACACCTTC. It codes for CASSQDPGGYGYTF.

This clone was detected many times. The V gene is TRBV4-3, the J gene TRBJ2-1; 8 nucleotides agree with TRBD2. Germline values: CDR1 LGHNA, CDR2 YSLEER. The V gene end was trimmed by 3 bases and the J gene end by 2 bases; junction bases not matched to a gene: 6. The CDR3 sequence is 16 residues long. CDR3 sequence (DNA): TGCGCCAGCAGCCAGCGCGGGGGGTACCCCTACAATGAGCAGTTCTTC. It specifies CASSQRGGYPYNEQFF.

This clone was seen a few times. The gene calls are TRBV27 and TRBJ1-6, with 11 bases aligning to TRBD1. Trimming cost V 2 bases and J 1 base; bases outside gene matches: 10. The CDR3 spans 20 residues. The V gene's germline CDR1 is MNHEY and CDR2 SMNVEV (reference sequence). The CDR3 loop is CASSLKRGQGGVSYNSPLHF. CDR3 DNA sequence: TGTGCCAGCAGTTTAAAGAGGGGACAGGGGGGAGTTTCCTATAATTCACCCCTCCACTTT.

The chain combines TRBV13 with TRBJ1-1, with D possibly being TRBD1 (5 bases). Trimming removed 4 bases from V and 1 base from J, with 13 bases in between. Germline lookup yields CDR1 PRHDT and CDR2 FYEKMQ (reference sequence). This CDR3 has 15 residues. The CDR3 is CASSSRTGGNTEAFF. The CDR3 bases are TGTGCCAGCAGCTCCAGGACGGGGGGGAACACTGAAGCTTTCTTT. Filled out from reference TRBV13 and TRBJ1-1, the complete variable domain reads AAGVIQSPRHLIKEKRETATLKCYPIPRHDTVYWYQQGPGQDPQFLISFYEKMQSDKGSIPDRFSAQQFSDYHSELNMSSLELGDSALYFCASSSRTGGNTEAFFGQGTRLTVV.

The chain links TRBV13 to TRBJ2-7, with 10 nucleotides matching TRBD2. The length of the CDR3 is 16 residues. CDR1 and CDR2 (germline): PRHDT, FYEKMQ (reference sequence). Unmatched junction bases numbered 5, after V lost 1 base and J lost 2 bases. CDR3 amino acids: CASSLDSSGGPYEQYF. DNA for the CDR3: TGTGCCAGCAGCTTAGATTCTAGCGGGGGCCCCTACGAGCAGTACTTC.

The chain carries TRBV10-3 and TRBJ1-3; D is uncertain. From germline, CDR1 is ENHRY and CDR2 SYGVKD. CDR3 size: 16 residues. The ends were cut back, 4 bases at V and 3 bases at J, with 16 bases in the middle. CDR3 in amino acids: CAISVYGSLVGNTIYF. Here the CDR3 DNA reads TGTGCCATCAGTGTCTACGGAAGCCTAGTTGGAAACACCATATATTTT.

The chain uses TRBV9 and TRBJ2-5; 10 nucleotides align to TRBD2. CDR1 is SGDLS and CDR2 is YYNGEE in the germline V gene. CDR3 length: 15 residues. V shed 3 bases and J 0 bases; nucleotides not matched to a gene: 2. The CDR3 loop reads CASSATSGYQETQYF. Here the CDR3 DNA reads TGTGCCAGCAGCGCGACTAGCGGGTACCAAGAGACCCAGTACTTC.

The V and J genes are TRBV27 and TRBJ2-3, with 9 positions matching TRBD2. CDR3 length equals 15 residues. Germline trimming cut 5 bases from V and 4 bases from J; bases unmatched to any gene: 7. Germline-derived CDR1 and CDR2 are MNHEY and SMNVEV (reference sequence). The chain's CDR3 is CASSRAGTSSDTQYF. In nucleotides, the CDR3 is TGTGCCAGCAGTCGTGCCGGGACTAGCTCAGATACGCAGTATTTT.

The chain recombines TRBV4-1 with TRBJ1-4, with D tentatively TRBD1 (6 bases). CDR3 length equals 15 residues. Per germline, CDR1 MGHRA and CDR2 YSYEKL. V was trimmed by 5 bases and J by 7 bases, leaving 17 bases between them. The CDR3 nucleotides read TGCGCCAGCAGCGCACAGGGTAGAGGAGCTGAAAAACTGTTTTTT. Amino acid sequence: CASSAQGRGAEKLFF.

The rearrangement links TRBV27 to TRBJ1-2, with 9 bases lining up with TRBD1. V shed 2 bases, J shed 0 bases, and the junction held 13 bases outside the gene matches. The CDR3 has 19 amino acids. CDR1 and CDR2 (germline): MNHEY, SMNVEV (reference sequence). The CDR3 nucleotides read TGTGCCAGCAGTTTACAGGGTCGCCCACAGGGGGCAGCTAACTATGGCTACACCTTC. As protein: CASSLQGRPQGAANYGYTF.

The chain couples TRBV6-4 to TRBJ2-1; tentative D call: TRBD2 (5 bases). The CDR3 spans 13 residues. Trimming cost V 0 bases and J 10 bases, with 10 bases left between them. The germline V gene encodes CDR1 MRHNA and CDR2 SNTAGT. This CDR3 reads CASSDSKRSEQFF. The DNA for the CDR3 is TGTGCCAGCAGTGACTCCAAGCGGTCCGAGCAGTTCTTC.

The genes are TRBV7-2 and TRBJ2-7; D unresolved. Deletions cut 3 bases from V and 3 bases from J, with 9 bases between. The CDR3 has 13 residues. Germline-derived CDR1 and CDR2 are SGHTA and FQGNSA. In DNA, the CDR3 is TGTGCCAGCAGCTTTACACCGGGCTACGAGCAGTACTTC. Protein: CASSFTPGYEQYF.

The chain has TRBV30 and TRBJ1-6; a weak D match, TRBD1 (5 bases). Trimming took off 5 bases at V and 6 bases at J, with 5 bases between the two ends. CDR3 length equals 11 residues. Germline loops: CDR1 GTSNPN, CDR2 SVGIG (reference sequence). In DNA form, the CDR3 reads TGTGCCTGGGACAGTAATTCACCCCTCCACTTT. This codes for CAWDSNSPLHF.

The rearrangement joins TRBV6-5 to TRBJ2-3, with 9 bases identical to TRBD1. Looked up from germline, CDR1 is MNHEY and CDR2 is SVGAGI. The J segment lost 2 bases and the V segment lost 9 bases, leaving 6 bases of the junction unmatched. The CDR3 sequence is 14 residues long. The CDR3 reads CASQTGGFTDTQYF. The CDR3 coding sequence is TGTGCCAGTCAGACAGGGGGTTTCACAGATACGCAGTATTTT.

The chain couples TRBV4-1 to TRBJ1-1, with TRBD1 identical over 7 bases. The CDR3 is made up of 14 amino acids. Germline V lookup: CDR1 MGHRA, CDR2 YSYEKL. J lost 3 bases, V lost 4 bases, and 5 bases had no gene match. The DNA of the CDR3 is TGCGCCAGCAGCCTCCGACAGGGTGACACTGAAGCTTTCTTT. It specifies CASSLRQGDTEAFF.

V and J are TRBV7-9 and TRBJ1-4, with D perhaps TRBD1 (6 bases). There are 13 residues in the CDR3. Trimming took off 10 bases at V and 3 bases at J, with 12 bases between the two ends. Germline loops: CDR1 SEHNR, CDR2 FQNEAQ (reference sequence). The CDR3 here is CATQGFANEKLFF. CDR3 bases: TGTGCCACCCAGGGGTTTGCTAATGAAAAACTGTTTTTT. Full variable domain (remainder filled in from reference TRBV7-9 and TRBJ1-4): DTGVSQNPRHKITKRGQNVTFRCDPISEHNRLYWYRQTLGQGPEFLTYFQNEAQLEKSRLLSDRFSAERPKGSFSTLEIQRTEQGDSAMYLCATQGFANEKLFFGSGTQLSVL.

The chain couples TRBV6-1 to TRBJ1-1; TRBD1 might be the D (5 bases). The CDR3 is made up of 12 amino acids. The V end was cut by 1 base, the J end by 8 bases, with 8 bases between. Germline V lookup: CDR1 MNHNS, CDR2 SASEGT. The CDR3 nucleotides are TGTGCCAGCAGTGAAGTGGGACTCGAAGCTTTCTTT. It codes for CASSEVGLEAFF.